These 23 T cell receptor beta chains were all obtained from the same sample, sequenced in a study of T-cell memory formation after mild COVID-19. From the 5' RACE reads, TCRdb called clonotypes with MiXCR, one entry per CDR3 protein. The repertoire includes approximately 150,000 distinct CDR3 sequences, approximately 5.7% of them detected once, and approximately 2.2% sits in the top ten. The material sequenced was PBMCs or a T cell subset sorted from them (not recorded which). All receptors come from an adult woman who had mild COVID-19 (a few samples of this study predate the infection). Cell type and time point are not known.

In its sample, this clonotype is medium-sized. The chain has TRBV5-1 and TRBJ2-1; 7 bases are shared with TRBD2. The ends lost 2 bases at V and 4 bases at J; junction bases unmatched: 6. The germline gives CDR1 SGHRS, CDR2 YFSETQ. The CDR3 length is 15 residues. CDR3 region: CASSFGAGLYNEQFF. DNA of the CDR3: TGCGCCAGCAGCTTTGGAGCGGGACTATACAATGAGCAGTTCTTC.

This clonotype has ten or more counts. The chain couples TRBV29-1 to TRBJ2-1, with 8 nucleotides matching TRBD2. V was pared by 3 bases and J by 8 bases, with 6 bases of the junction left unmatched. Per the germline V gene, CDR1 is SQVTM and CDR2 is ANQGSEA. This CDR3 is built from 13 residues. CDR3 in amino acids: CSVETGGPDEQFF. The DNA of the CDR3 is TGCAGCGTTGAGACGGGAGGGCCAGATGAGCAGTTCTTC.

The count of this clonotype is one. J is TRBJ1-1 and V is TRBV28; D gene ambiguous. The germline V gene has CDR1 MDHEN and CDR2 SYDVKM. V was pared by 5 bases and J by 5 bases, with 12 bases between. The CDR3 loop spans 13 amino acids. The CDR3 DNA reads TGTGCCAGCAGTCCCCCCTTACGGACTGAAGCTTTCTTT. This codes for CASSPPLRTEAFF.

The rearrangement joins TRBV7-2 to TRBJ2-5; D ambiguous. V was pared by 1 base and J by 5 bases, with 17 bases between. Germline V gene lookup returns CDR1 SGHTA and CDR2 FQGNSA. The length of the CDR3 is 16 residues. CDR3 amino acids: CASSLGVVGIRETQYF. CDR3 nucleotide sequence: TGTGCCAGCAGCTTAGGGGTGGTGGGGATAAGGGAGACCCAGTACTTC.

This clonotype was counted at least ten times. CDR3 residues: CSVHPDGNPGDTQYF. For the CDR3, the DNA is TGCAGCGTACACCCGGACGGGAACCCAGGTGATACGCAGTATTTT. The chain uses TRBV29-1 and TRBJ2-3; perhaps TRBD2 as D (5 bases). V lost 6 bases, J lost 6 bases, and 22 bases lay in between. CDR1 is SQVTM, CDR2 ANQGSEA, per germline. The CDR3 contains 15 residues.

This clonotype has ten or more counts. The chain employs TRBV6-5 and TRBJ1-3, with D hard to call. V lost 6 bases and J lost 8, with 8 bases in between. Germline V CDR1 and CDR2: MNHEY, SVGAGI. The CDR3 extends over 11 amino acids. The CDR3 DNA is TGTGCCAGCAGACGGGCAGACACCATATATTTT. This codes for CASRRADTIYF.

This clonotype was detected ten times or more. This rearrangement joins TRBV12-3 or TRBV12-4 to TRBJ2-1; D is perhaps TRBD2 (6 bases). The V end was cut by 6 bases, the J end by 0 bases, with 12 bases between. The CDR3 consists of 15 residues. CDR3 DNA sequence: TGTGCCAGCAGCCCTCGGGGGAGCTCCTACAATGAGCAGTTCTTC. Amino acid sequence: CASSPRGSSYNEQFF.

This clonotype occurred many times. The chain links TRBV27 to TRBJ2-3; TRBD2 matches 10 bases. Germline V gene lookup returns CDR1 MNHEY and CDR2 SMNVEV (reference sequence). With 4 bases clipped from V and 5 bases from J, the junction kept 3 bases outside the gene matches. The CDR3 runs to 14 residues. The CDR3 sequence: CASSSSGSGDTQYF. The DNA for the CDR3 is TGTGCCAGCAGTTCTAGCGGGAGTGGAGATACGCAGTATTTT.

This clonotype was seen only a few times. The rearrangement joins TRBV7-2 to TRBJ1-1; the D is unclear. The CDR3 is 14 amino acids. Trimming pared 3 bases from V and 4 bases from J, leaving 12 bases between. CDR1 is SGHTA and CDR2 is FQGNSA in the germline V gene. CDR3 sequence (DNA): TGTGCCAGCAGCTTGAACCCGGGAGTCACTGAAGCTTTCTTT. This translates into CASSLNPGVTEAFF.

The V call is TRBV6-5, the J call TRBJ2-7, with a tentative D call TRBD1 (7 bases). The germline V and J ends were trimmed by 3 bases and 1 base, with 13 bases remaining between them. Germline V gene lookup returns CDR1 MNHEY and CDR2 SVGAGI. CDR3 length: 15 residues. The DNA for the CDR3 is TGTGCCAGCAGTTATCTGGCAGGGGGGTCCTACGAGCAGTACTTC. It yields the protein CASSYLAGGSYEQYF.

In its sample, this clonotype was seen a few times. V and J are TRBV27 and TRBJ1-6; D uncertain. Germline V gene data show CDR1 as MNHEY and CDR2 as SMNVEV (reference sequence). There are 16 residues in the CDR3. V was shortened by 6 bases and J by 8 bases, with 20 bases between the two germline ends. This CDR3 is CASRAANDLGYSPLHF. The CDR3, as DNA: TGTGCCAGCAGGGCGGCGAATGACCTCGGCTATTCACCCCTCCACTTT.

This clonotype was picked up many times. This chain links TRBV20-1 with TRBJ2-7; the match to TRBD2 covers 10 bases. The V and J ends lost 6 bases and 7 bases, in that order; junction bases with no gene match: 18. CDR1 DFQATT and CDR2 SNEGSKA come from the germline V gene (reference sequence). The CDR3 covers 16 residues. CDR3 amino acids: CSADSLAGDPSWEQYF. In DNA, the CDR3 is TGCAGTGCCGATAGTCTAGCGGGGGACCCCTCGTGGGAGCAGTACTTC.

This chain connects TRBV27 to TRBJ1-1; D is undetermined. This CDR3 is 15 amino acids long. The V and J ends lost 0 bases and 0 bases respectively, with 8 bases between them. Germline V gene data show CDR1 as MNHEY and CDR2 as SMNVEV (reference sequence). The CDR3 DNA sequence: TGTGCCAGCAGTTTATCGCAAGTTCTGAACACTGAAGCTTTCTTT. Translating gives CASSLSQVLNTEAFF.

This clonotype was counted many times. The chain links TRBV29-1 to TRBJ1-2, with TRBD1 matching over 7 bases. This CDR3 has 11 residues. V trimming: 7 bases; J trimming: 4 bases; junction bases outside the gene matches: 3. Germline lookup yields CDR1 SQVTM and CDR2 ANQGSEA. This CDR3 is CSDRGGYGYTF. The CDR3 DNA reads as TGCAGCGACAGGGGAGGCTATGGCTACACCTTC.

The sample holds many counts of this clonotype. The V call is TRBV5-1, the J call TRBJ1-1; 7 bases fit TRBD1. Trimming removed 4 bases from V and 8 bases from J; junction bases left unmatched: 14. The germline gives CDR1 SGHRS, CDR2 YFSETQ. CDR3 length equals 15 residues. The CDR3 DNA follows: TGCGCCAGCAGCCCAGGGGGTCAGGGTGGATCCGAAGCTTTCTTT. Protein: CASSPGGQGGSEAFF.

In this sample, this clonotype turned up many times. This CDR3 reads CASSTGGENSPLHF. Here the CDR3 DNA reads TGTGCCAGCAGCACAGGGGGGGAGAATTCACCCCTCCACTTT. The chain is built from TRBV12-3 or TRBV12-4 and TRBJ1-6; TRBD1 agrees at 8 bases. Unmatched junction bases numbered 5, after V lost 6 bases and J lost 7 bases. This CDR3 has 14 residues.

This clonotype has a single count. The V and J genes are TRBV24-1 and TRBJ1-1; D is undetermined. Looked up from germline, CDR1 is KGHDR and CDR2 is SFDVKD. With 4 bases removed from V and 8 bases from J, the gap between germline ends came to 10 bases. This CDR3 has 12 residues. The chain's CDR3 is CATSDHTGEAFF. CDR3 sequence (DNA): TGTGCCACCAGTGACCACACCGGGGAAGCTTTCTTT.

The table lists this clonotype with a few counts. The chain uses TRBV5-4 and TRBJ1-2; D unresolved. V was clipped by 2 bases and J by 3 bases, with 5 bases between them. Germline V gene sequence: CDR1 SGHNT, CDR2 YYREEE (reference sequence). This CDR3 has 12 amino acids. CDR3 DNA: TGTGCCAGCAGCTTTGGGTACTATGGCTACACCTTC. It translates to CASSFGYYGYTF.

The chain couples TRBV5-6 to TRBJ2-3, with D possibly TRBD2 on 5 matching bases. V lost 4 bases and J 2 bases, leaving 8 bases between the germline ends. The germline V gene encodes CDR1 SGHDT and CDR2 YYEEEE. CDR3 length: 13 residues. CDR3 DNA: TGTGCCAGCAGCATCGACTACACAGATACGCAGTATTTT. As protein: CASSIDYTDTQYF.

This sequence joins TRBV7-2 and TRBJ2-7; D remains unclear. V dropped 1 base and J dropped 0 bases, with 25 bases sitting between them. The CDR3 has 20 amino acids. The germline V gene encodes CDR1 SGHTA and CDR2 FQGNSA. For the CDR3, the DNA is TGTGCCAGCAGCTTAGTGCGCACAGTTGGTAGGGCCACCCACTCCTACGAGCAGTACTTC. Residues: CASSLVRTVGRATHSYEQYF.

This clonotype was counted many times. V gene TRBV7-9 combines with J gene TRBJ2-7, with D perhaps matching TRBD1 or TRBD2 (5 bases each). The CDR3 runs 15 residues. Between the trimmed V and J ends, which lost 5 bases and 1 base, there was a span of 15 bases. Germline CDR1 reads SEHNR; CDR2 reads FQNEAQ (reference sequence). CDR3 in DNA: TGTGCCAGCAGCCCCCTAGGGGAGCCTTCCTACGAGCAGTACTTC. It is translated as CASSPLGEPSYEQYF. The whole variable domain, filled in from reference TRBV7-9 and TRBJ2-7, reads DTGVSQNPRHKITKRGQNVTFRCDPISEHNRLYWYRQTLGQGPEFLTYFQNEAQLEKSRLLSDRFSAERPKGSFSTLEIQRTEQGDSAMYLCASSPLGEPSYEQYFGPGTRLTVT.

The chain combines TRBV7-9 with TRBJ2-7, with 7 bases identical to TRBD1. The CDR3 has 13 amino acids. J was trimmed by 1 base and V by 6 bases; bases with no gene match: 3. Germline V gene sequence: CDR1 SEHNR, CDR2 FQNEAQ (reference sequence). The CDR3 DNA follows: TGTGCCAGCAGTCGGACAGGTTCCTACGAGCAGTACTTC. Its translation: CASSRTGSYEQYF.

This clonotype was counted ten times or more. This chain uses TRBV9 with TRBJ1-2, with D possibly matching TRBD1 (5 bases). The V end lost 2 bases, the J end lost 5 bases, and 16 bases lay between the germline ends. CDR3 length equals 15 residues. Germline lookup yields CDR1 SGDLS and CDR2 YYNGEE. CDR3 sequence: CASSVTPGTVYGYTF. Written as DNA, the CDR3 is TGTGCCAGCAGCGTCACCCCCGGGACCGTTTATGGCTACACCTTC.